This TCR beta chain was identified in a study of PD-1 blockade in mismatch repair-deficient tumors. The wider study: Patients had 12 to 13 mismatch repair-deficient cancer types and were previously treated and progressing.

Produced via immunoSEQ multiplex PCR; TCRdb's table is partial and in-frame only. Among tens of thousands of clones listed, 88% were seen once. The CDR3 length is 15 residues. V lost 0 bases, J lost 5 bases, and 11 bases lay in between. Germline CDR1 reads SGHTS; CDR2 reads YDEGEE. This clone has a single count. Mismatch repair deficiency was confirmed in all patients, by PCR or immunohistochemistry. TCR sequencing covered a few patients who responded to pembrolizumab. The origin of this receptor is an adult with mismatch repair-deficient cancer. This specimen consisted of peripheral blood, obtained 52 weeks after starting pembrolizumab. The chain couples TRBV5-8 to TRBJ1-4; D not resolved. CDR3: CASSLVRTENEKLFF. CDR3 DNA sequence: TGTGCCAGCAGCTTGGTTAGGACGGAAAATGAAAAACTGTTTTTT. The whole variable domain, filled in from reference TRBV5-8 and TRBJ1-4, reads EAGVTQSPTHLIKTRGQQATLRCSPISGHTSVYWYQQALGLGLQFLLWYDEGEERNRGNFPPRFSGRQFPNYSSELNVNALELEDSALYLCASSLVRTENEKLFFGSGTQLSVL.